The 10 T cell receptor beta chains listed next were all sequenced from one sample in a study of response to subunit inactivated influenza vaccine. TCRdb itself ran the RT-PCR reads through MiXCR, one entry per CDR3 protein. The sample has 530,000 or so distinct CDR3 sequences, approximately 14% seen once. Sequenced material: PBMCs from blood, taken 11 to 12 days after vaccination. These receptors all come from a man aged 45-60 years who received an inactivated influenza vaccine.

This clonotype was seen a few times. V gene TRBV6-2 or TRBV6-3 combines with J gene TRBJ2-7; D is perhaps TRBD1 (5 bases). The ends were cut back, 3 bases at V and 3 bases at J, with 18 bases in the middle. The CDR3 covers 16 residues. Germline V gene sequence: CDR1 MNHEY, CDR2 SVGEGT. The CDR3 spells CASSYLDSPSYYEQYF. The CDR3 nucleotides are TGTGCCAGCAGTTATCTCGACAGCCCTTCCTACTACGAGCAGTACTTC.

This clonotype showed up just a few times. The chain uses TRBV5-6 and TRBJ2-1; 9 positions agree with TRBD2. The J segment lost 7 bases and the V segment lost 3 bases, leaving 8 bases of the junction unmatched. Germline V gene sequence: CDR1 SGHDT, CDR2 YYEEEE. The CDR3 loop spans 15 amino acids. For the CDR3, the DNA is TGTGCCAGCAGCTCCCCTAGCGGGGCGGGGAATGAGCAGTTCTTC. It encodes CASSSPSGAGNEQFF.

The gene calls are TRBV10-3 and TRBJ1-1; 7 bases agree with TRBD1. The CDR3 length is 14 residues. CDR1 ENHRY and CDR2 SYGVKD come from the germline V gene. V was pared by 6 bases and J by 0 bases, with 4 bases of the junction left unmatched. As DNA, the CDR3 is TGTGCCATCAGAGGGGACAGCATGAACACTGAAGCTTTCTTT. It yields the protein CAIRGDSMNTEAFF.

This clonotype was observed a handful of times. This sequence joins TRBV19 and TRBJ2-6, with D perhaps matching TRBD1 or TRBD2 (5 bases each). Looked up from germline, CDR1 is LNHDA and CDR2 is SQIVND (reference sequence). Trimming left V 6 bases short and J 2 bases short, with 17 bases between. CDR3 size: 17 residues. CDR3 residues: CASSPIRGRAGANVLTF. CDR3 DNA sequence: TGTGCCAGTAGCCCGATTAGGGGACGGGCTGGGGCCAACGTCCTGACTTTC.

Ten or more counts support this clonotype. The chain has TRBV24-1 and TRBJ2-1, with D possibly called TRBD1 or TRBD2 (5 bases each). Germline V gene data show CDR1 as KGHDR and CDR2 as SFDVKD. V dropped 1 base and J dropped 9 bases, with 9 bases sitting between them. The CDR3 runs 13 residues. CDR3 sequence (DNA): TGTGCCACCAGTGATTTCTCGGGGACTGAGCAGTTCTTC. It is translated as CATSDFSGTEQFF.

The rearrangement uses TRBV29-1 and TRBJ1-1, with TRBD1 matching 9 bases. The CDR3 is made up of 15 amino acids. Losses at the gene ends were 3 bases for V and 0 bases for J; bases not matched to a gene: 5. CDR1 and CDR2 from the germline V gene are SQVTM and ANQGSEA. CDR3: CSVDNGQGMNTEAFF. CDR3 DNA sequence: TGCAGCGTTGATAACGGACAGGGGATGAACACTGAAGCTTTCTTT.

This clonotype turned up a few times. The chain combines TRBV28 with TRBJ2-2; the D is unclear. Germline CDR1 MDHEN, CDR2 SYDVKM. The V and J ends lost 3 bases and 7 bases respectively, with 9 bases between them. The CDR3 runs to 13 residues. In nucleotides, the CDR3 is TGTGCCAGCAGTTTCCAAGCTGGCGGGGAGCTGTTTTTT. It is translated as CASSFQAGGELFF.

This clonotype was detected a few times. V is TRBV27 and J is TRBJ1-5, with a weak D call TRBD1 (5 bases). V was trimmed by 3 bases and J by 9 bases, leaving 12 bases between them. From germline, CDR1 is MNHEY and CDR2 SMNVEV (reference sequence). This CDR3 has 13 amino acids. This chain's CDR3 is CASSFGGIGPQHF. The CDR3 DNA is TGTGCCAGCAGTTTTGGGGGAATAGGGCCCCAGCATTTT.

This chain joins TRBV15 and TRBJ2-1, with 9 positions matching TRBD1. Germline trimming cut 4 bases from V and 5 bases from J; bases unmatched to any gene: 6. CDR3 length: 15 amino acids. Germline CDR1 is LNHNV and CDR2 is YYDKDF (reference sequence). CDR3 DNA: TGTGCCACCAGCAAACTCGGGACAGGGAACAATGAGCAGTTCTTC. Protein sequence: CATSKLGTGNNEQFF.

This chain connects TRBV7-2 to TRBJ2-3; possibly TRBD1 for D (6 bases). The CDR3 is 16 residues long. Germline CDR1 reads SGHTA; CDR2 reads FQGNSA. V was clipped by 1 base and J by 4 bases, with 15 bases between them. As DNA, the CDR3 is TGTGCCAGCAGCTTAGTAACAGGGATGATCGCAGATACGCAGTATTTT. It specifies CASSLVTGMIADTQYF.